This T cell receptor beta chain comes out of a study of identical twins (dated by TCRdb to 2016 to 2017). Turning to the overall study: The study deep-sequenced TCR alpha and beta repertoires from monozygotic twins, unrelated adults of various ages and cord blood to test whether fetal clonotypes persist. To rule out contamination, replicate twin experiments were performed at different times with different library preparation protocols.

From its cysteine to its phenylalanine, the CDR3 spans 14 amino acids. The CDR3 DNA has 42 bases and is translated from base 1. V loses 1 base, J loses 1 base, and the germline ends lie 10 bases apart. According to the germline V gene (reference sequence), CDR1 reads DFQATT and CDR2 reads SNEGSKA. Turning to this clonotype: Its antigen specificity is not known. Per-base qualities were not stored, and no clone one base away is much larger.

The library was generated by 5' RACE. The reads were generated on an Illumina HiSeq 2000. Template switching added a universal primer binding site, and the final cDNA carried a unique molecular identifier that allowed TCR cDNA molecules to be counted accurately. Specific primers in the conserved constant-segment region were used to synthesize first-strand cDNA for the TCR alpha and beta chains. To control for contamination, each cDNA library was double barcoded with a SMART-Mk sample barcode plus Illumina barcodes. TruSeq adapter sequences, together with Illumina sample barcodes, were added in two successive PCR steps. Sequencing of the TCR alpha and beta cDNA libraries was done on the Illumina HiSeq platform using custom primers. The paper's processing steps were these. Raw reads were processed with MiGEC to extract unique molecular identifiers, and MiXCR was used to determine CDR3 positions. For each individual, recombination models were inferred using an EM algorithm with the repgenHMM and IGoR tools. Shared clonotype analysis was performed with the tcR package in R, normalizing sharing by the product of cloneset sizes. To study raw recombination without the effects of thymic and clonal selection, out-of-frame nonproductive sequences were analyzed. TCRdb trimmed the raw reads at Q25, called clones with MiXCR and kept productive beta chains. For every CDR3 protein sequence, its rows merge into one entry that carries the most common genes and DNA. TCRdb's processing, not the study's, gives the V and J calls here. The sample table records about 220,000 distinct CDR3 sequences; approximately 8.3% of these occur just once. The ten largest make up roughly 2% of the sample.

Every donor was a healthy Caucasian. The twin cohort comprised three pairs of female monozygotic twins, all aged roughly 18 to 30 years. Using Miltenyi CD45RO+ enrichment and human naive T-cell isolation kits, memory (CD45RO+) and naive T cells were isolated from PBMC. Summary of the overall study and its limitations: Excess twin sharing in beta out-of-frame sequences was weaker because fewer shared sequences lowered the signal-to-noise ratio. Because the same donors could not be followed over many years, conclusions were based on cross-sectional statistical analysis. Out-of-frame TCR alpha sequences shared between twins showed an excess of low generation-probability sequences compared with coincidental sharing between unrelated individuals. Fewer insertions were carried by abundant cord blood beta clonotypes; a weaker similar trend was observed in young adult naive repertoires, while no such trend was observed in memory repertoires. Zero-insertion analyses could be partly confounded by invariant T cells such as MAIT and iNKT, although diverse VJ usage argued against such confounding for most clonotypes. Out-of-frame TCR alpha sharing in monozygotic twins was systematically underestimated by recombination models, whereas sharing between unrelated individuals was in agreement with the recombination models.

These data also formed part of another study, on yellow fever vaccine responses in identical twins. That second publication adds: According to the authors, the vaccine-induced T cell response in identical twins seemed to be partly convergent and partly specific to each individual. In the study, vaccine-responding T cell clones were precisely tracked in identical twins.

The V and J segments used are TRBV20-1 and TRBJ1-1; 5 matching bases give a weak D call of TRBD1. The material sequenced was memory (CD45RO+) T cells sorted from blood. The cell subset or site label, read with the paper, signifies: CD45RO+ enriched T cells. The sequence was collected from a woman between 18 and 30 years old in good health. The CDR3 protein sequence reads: CSARARQGNTEAFF. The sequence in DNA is TGCAGTGCTAGAGCGCGGCAGGGGAACACTGAAGCTTTCTTT.